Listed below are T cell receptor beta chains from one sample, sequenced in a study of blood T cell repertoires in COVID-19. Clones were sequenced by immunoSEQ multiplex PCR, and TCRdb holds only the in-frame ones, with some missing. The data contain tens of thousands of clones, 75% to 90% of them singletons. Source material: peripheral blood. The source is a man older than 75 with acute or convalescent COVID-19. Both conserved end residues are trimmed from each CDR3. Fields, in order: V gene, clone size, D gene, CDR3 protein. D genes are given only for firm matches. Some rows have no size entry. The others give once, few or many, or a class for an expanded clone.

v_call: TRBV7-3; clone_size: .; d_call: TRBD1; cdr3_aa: ASSSTRDSEQY
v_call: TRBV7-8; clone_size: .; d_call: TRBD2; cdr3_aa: ASESRGLGEREGRV
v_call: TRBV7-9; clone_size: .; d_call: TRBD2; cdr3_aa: ASSISGGSSYEQY
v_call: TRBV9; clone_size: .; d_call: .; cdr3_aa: ASSGGQGYNEQF
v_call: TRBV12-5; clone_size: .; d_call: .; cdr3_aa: ASGSPLAGGGELF
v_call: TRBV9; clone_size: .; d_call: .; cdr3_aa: ASYRQGLGYT
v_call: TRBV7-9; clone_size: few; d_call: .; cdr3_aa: ASRTTGHGEQF
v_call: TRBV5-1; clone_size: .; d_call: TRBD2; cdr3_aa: ASSLGGLAGGGEQY
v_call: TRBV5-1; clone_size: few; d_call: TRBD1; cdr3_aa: ASKTGTGTYEQY
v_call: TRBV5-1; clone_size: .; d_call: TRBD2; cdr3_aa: ASSLVSSGGTDTQY
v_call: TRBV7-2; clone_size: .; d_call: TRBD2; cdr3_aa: ASSLAGGSNTGELF
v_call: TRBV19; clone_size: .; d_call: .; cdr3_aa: ASSIDPRQAFPGGTEAF
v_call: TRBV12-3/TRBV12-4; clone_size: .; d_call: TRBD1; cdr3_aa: ASSPGQRETQY
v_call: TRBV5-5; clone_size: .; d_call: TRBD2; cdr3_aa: ASSLSTSGATDTQY
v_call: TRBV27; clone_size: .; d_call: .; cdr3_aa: ASHSSSGNTIY
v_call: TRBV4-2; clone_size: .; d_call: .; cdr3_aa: ASSQAPGLGTDTQY
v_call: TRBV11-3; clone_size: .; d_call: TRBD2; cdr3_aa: ASSPGQRGGFNEQF
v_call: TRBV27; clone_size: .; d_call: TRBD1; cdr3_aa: ASSLFGQGAPTGELF
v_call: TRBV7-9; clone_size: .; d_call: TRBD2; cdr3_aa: ASEGGKTQY
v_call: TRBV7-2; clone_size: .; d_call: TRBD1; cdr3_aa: ASSLTGQGMAGNTIY
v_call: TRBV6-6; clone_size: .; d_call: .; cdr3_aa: ASRPSEGFGSPLH
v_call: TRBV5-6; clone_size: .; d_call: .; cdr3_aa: ASSSSWEQY
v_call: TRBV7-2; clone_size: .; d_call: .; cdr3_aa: ASSPTLTARSSEQF
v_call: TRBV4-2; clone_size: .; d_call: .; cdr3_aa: ASSPQDYSNQPQH
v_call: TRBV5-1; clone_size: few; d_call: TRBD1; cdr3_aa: ASSLSPGQGTEAF
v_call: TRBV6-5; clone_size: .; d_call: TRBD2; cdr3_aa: ASSYSLAGDYEQY
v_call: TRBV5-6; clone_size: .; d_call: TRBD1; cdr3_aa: ASSIGGSATEAF